This T cell receptor (beta chain) originates from a study of blood T cell repertoires in COVID-19. Study-level information: Sample material is recorded as cDNA or gDNA derived from T cells, B-cell-depleted T cells, or PBMCs.

In assigning cohorts, the study relied on participant-reported clinical history. Profiling relied on immunoSEQ multiplex PCR, and the TCRdb table lists in-frame clones only, not all of them. The data hold approximately 300,000 clones, with roughly 90% observed a single time. Germline lookup yields CDR1 SEHNR and CDR2 FQNEAQ (reference sequence). The CDR3 spans 14 residues. V was trimmed by 2 bases and J by 5 bases, leaving 12 bases between them. This sequence was found in a woman in her twenties or thirties who had been exposed to COVID-19. The sequenced sample consisted of PBMCs or T cells enriched from blood (not recorded which). The chain has TRBV7-9 and TRBJ2-5; tentative D call: TRBD1 (5 bases). CDR3 residues: CASSLQGLGETQYF. Here the CDR3 DNA reads TGTGCCAGCAGCTTACAGGGTCTGGGTGAGACCCAGTACTTC. Supplemented by reference TRBV7-9 and TRBJ2-5, the full variable domain reads DTGVSQNPRHKITKRGQNVTFRCDPISEHNRLYWYRQTLGQGPEFLTYFQNEAQLEKSRLLSDRFSAERPKGSFSTLEIQRTEQGDSAMYLCASSLQGLGETQYFGPGTRLLVL.